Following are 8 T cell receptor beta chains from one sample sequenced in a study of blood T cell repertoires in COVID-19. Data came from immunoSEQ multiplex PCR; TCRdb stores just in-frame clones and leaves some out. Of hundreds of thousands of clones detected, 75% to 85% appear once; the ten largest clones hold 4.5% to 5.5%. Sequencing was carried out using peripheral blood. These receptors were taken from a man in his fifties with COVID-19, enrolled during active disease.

The DNA of the CDR3 is TGTGCCAGCAGTGGAAACTTTTACGAGCAGTACTTC. Protein: CASSGNFYEQYF. V and J are TRBV25-1 and TRBJ2-7, with no clear D. The germline V gene encodes CDR1 MGHDK and CDR2 SYGVNS. The CDR3 extends over 12 amino acids. V was trimmed by 4 bases and J by 4 bases, leaving 8 bases between them.

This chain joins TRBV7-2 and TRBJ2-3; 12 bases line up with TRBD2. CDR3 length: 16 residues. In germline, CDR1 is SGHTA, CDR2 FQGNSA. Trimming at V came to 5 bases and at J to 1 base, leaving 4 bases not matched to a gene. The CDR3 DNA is TGTGCCAGCAGCCTACTAGCGGGGGGTGGCACAGATACGCAGTATTTT. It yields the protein CASSLLAGGGTDTQYF.

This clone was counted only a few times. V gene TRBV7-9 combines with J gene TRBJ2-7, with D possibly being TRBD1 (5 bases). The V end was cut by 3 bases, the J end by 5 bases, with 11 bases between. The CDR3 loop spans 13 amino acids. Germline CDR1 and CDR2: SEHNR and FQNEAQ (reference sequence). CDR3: CASSFDLGDEQYF. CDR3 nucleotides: TGTGCCAGCAGCTTCGATTTAGGGGACGAGCAGTACTTC.

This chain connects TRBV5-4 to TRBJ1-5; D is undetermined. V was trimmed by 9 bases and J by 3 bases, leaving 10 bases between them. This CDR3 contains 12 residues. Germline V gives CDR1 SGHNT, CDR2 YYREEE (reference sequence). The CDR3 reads CATTRDNQPQHF. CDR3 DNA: TGTGCCACCACCCGGGACAATCAGCCCCAGCATTTT.

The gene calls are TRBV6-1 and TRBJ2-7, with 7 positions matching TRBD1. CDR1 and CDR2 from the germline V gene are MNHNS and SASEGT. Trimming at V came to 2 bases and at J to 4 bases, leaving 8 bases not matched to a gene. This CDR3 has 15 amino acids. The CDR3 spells CASSEWQGVSYEQYF. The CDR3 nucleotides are TGTGCCAGCAGTGAATGGCAGGGGGTATCTTACGAGCAGTACTTC.

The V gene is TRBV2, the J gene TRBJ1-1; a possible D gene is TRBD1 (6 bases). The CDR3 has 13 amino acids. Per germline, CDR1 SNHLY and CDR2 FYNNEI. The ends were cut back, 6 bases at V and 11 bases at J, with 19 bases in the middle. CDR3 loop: CASSQGQGIFAFF. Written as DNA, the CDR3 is TGTGCCAGCAGCCAGGGGCAGGGTATCTTCGCTTTCTTT.

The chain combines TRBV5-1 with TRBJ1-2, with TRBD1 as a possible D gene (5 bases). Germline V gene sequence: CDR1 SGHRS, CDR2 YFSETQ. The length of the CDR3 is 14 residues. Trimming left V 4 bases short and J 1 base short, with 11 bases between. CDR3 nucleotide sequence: TGCGCCAGCAGCCATGGAGGGGATAACTATGGCTACACCTTC. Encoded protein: CASSHGGDNYGYTF. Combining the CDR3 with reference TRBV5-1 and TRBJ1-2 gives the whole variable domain KAGVTQTPRYLIKTRGQQVTLSCSPISGHRSVSWYQQTPGQGLQFLFEYFSETQRNKGNFPGRFSGRQFSNSRSEMNVSTLELGDSALYLCASSHGGDNYGYTFGSGTRLTVV.

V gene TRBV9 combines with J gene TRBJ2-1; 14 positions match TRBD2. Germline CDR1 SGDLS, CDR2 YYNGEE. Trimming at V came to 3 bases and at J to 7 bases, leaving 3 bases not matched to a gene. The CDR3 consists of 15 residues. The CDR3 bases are TGTGCCAGCAGCGGGACTAGCGGGGGGAGGAATGAGCAGTTCTTC. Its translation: CASSGTSGGRNEQFF. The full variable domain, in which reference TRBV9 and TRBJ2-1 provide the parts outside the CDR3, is DSGVTQTPKHLITATGQRVTLRCSPRSGDLSVYWYQQSLDQGLQFLIQYYNGEERAKGNILERFSAQQFPDLHSELNLSSLELGDSALYFCASSGTSGGRNEQFFGPGTRLTVL.